These 14 T cell receptor beta chains came from one sample sequenced in a study of T cells in Graves' hyperthyroidism and ophthalmopathy. Template material for amplifying TCR beta CDR3 regions consisted of RNA transcripts. TCR CDR3 underwent first-round RT-PCR with the HTBI primer set. Each CDR3 protein gets one entry after TCRdb re-called the multiplex PCR reads with MiXCR. The sample yields a few hundred thousand distinct CDR3 sequences, approximately 15% seen once. The sequenced sample consisted of blood. These TCRs come from a woman aged 18-35 years with Graves' hyperthyroidism.

The chain combines TRBV19 with TRBJ1-5, with no clear D. CDR1 and CDR2 from the germline V gene are LNHDA and SQIVND (reference sequence). The CDR3 consists of 17 residues. Trimming cost V 3 bases and J 0 bases, with 15 bases left between them. The CDR3, as DNA: TGTGCCAGTAGTATTGATCCCACCCCGTATAGCAATCAGCCCCAGCATTTT. Protein product: CASSIDPTPYSNQPQHF.

The genes are TRBV5-1 and TRBJ2-3; D remains ambiguous. The CDR3 covers 15 residues. The germline V gene has CDR1 SGHRS and CDR2 YFSETQ. Trimming left V 2 bases short and J 5 bases short, with 15 bases between. The CDR3 loop is CASSFELRAVDTQYF. In DNA, the CDR3 is TGCGCCAGCAGCTTCGAATTAAGGGCTGTAGATACGCAGTATTTT. Full variable domain (rest looked up from reference TRBV5-1 and TRBJ2-3): KAGVTQTPRYLIKTRGQQVTLSCSPISGHRSVSWYQQTPGQGLQFLFEYFSETQRNKGNFPGRFSGRQFSNSRSEMNVSTLELGDSALYLCASSFELRAVDTQYFGPGTRLTVL.

In this sample, this clonotype turned up many times. The CDR3: CASSYPKPGLAGLEQFF. As DNA, the CDR3 is TGTGCCAGCAGTTATCCAAAGCCGGGACTAGCGGGATTAGAGCAGTTCTTC. J is TRBJ2-1 and V is TRBV6-1; 13 nucleotides align to TRBD2. The CDR3 totals 17 residues. Trimming cost V 5 bases and J 10 bases; bases outside gene matches: 14. Per the germline V gene, CDR1 is MNHNS and CDR2 is SASEGT.

There are many counts of this clonotype. DNA of the CDR3: TGTGCCAGCACCTTTGGGCGAAGCTCCTATAATTCACCCCTCCACTTT. Amino acid sequence: CASTFGRSSYNSPLHF. The gene calls are TRBV7-8 and TRBJ1-6, with unresolved D. The CDR3 length is 16 residues. Germline V CDR1 and CDR2: SGHVS, FQNEAQ. V was shortened by 7 bases and J by 0 bases, with 13 bases between the two germline ends.

This clonotype was seen at least ten times. The chain uses TRBV5-1 and TRBJ1-4; unclear D gene. Germline CDR1 is SGHRS and CDR2 is YFSETQ. The CDR3 is 14 amino acids. The V end lost 0 bases, the J end lost 8 bases, and 11 bases lay between the germline ends. CDR3 nucleotide sequence: TGCGCCAGCAGCTTGGCCCGCAGCGGGGAAAAACTGTTTTTT. Translating it yields CASSLARSGEKLFF.

At least ten counts were recorded for this clonotype. The rearrangement links TRBV19 to TRBJ1-1; D is uncertain. With 3 bases removed from V and 8 bases from J, the gap between germline ends came to 10 bases. The CDR3 has 12 residues. Per germline, CDR1 LNHDA and CDR2 SQIVND (reference sequence). The CDR3 loop reads CASSIRKGEAFF. DNA of the CDR3: TGTGCCAGTAGTATCCGGAAGGGCGAAGCTTTCTTT.

This clonotype came up many times. This chain links TRBV5-6 with TRBJ1-6; D gene unclear. This CDR3 comprises 16 residues. Trimming cost V 1 base and J 0 bases, with 8 bases left between them. CDR1 and CDR2 from the germline V gene are SGHDT and YYEEEE. DNA for the CDR3: TGTGCCAGCAGCTTGTTCGGCAGCTCCTATAATTCACCCCTCCACTTT. Its translation is CASSLFGSSYNSPLHF.

This clonotype was counted ten times or more. The chain is built from TRBV5-1 and TRBJ2-1, with 12 positions matching TRBD2. This CDR3 contains 16 residues. Germline trimming cut 3 bases from V and 9 bases from J; bases unmatched to any gene: 10. Germline loops: CDR1 SGHRS, CDR2 YFSETQ. The CDR3 DNA sequence: TGCGCCAGCAGCTCCGGACTAGCGGGGACCTCAGGTGAGCAGTTCTTC. This sequence encodes CASSSGLAGTSGEQFF.

The rearrangement links TRBV3-1 to TRBJ2-7; D is perhaps TRBD1 (6 bases). Germline CDR1 is LGHDT and CDR2 is YNNKEL (reference sequence). The CDR3 extends over 15 amino acids. V lost 1 base to trimming and J lost 4 bases, with 14 bases between them. The CDR3 is CASSQAEGTPYEQYF. The CDR3 nucleotides read TGTGCCAGCAGCCAAGCGGAAGGGACACCTTACGAGCAGTACTTC.

This clonotype appeared many times. V gene TRBV11-3 combines with J gene TRBJ2-1; maybe TRBD2 (5 bases). Trimming cost V 3 bases and J 6 bases, with 9 bases left between them. Germline-derived CDR1 and CDR2 are SGHNT and YENEEA. CDR3 size: 13 residues. The CDR3 protein is CASSLRAFNEQFF. The CDR3 nucleotides are TGTGCCAGCAGCTTGAGGGCCTTCAATGAGCAGTTCTTC. Filled out from reference TRBV11-3 and TRBJ2-1, the complete variable domain reads EAGVVQSPRYKIIEKKQPVAFWCNPISGHNTLYWYLQNLGQGPELLIRYENEEAVDDSQLPKDRFSAERLKGVDSTLKIQPAELGDSAVYLCASSLRAFNEQFFGPGTRLTVL.

The chain combines TRBV4-1 with TRBJ2-1, with unresolved D. Per the germline V gene, CDR1 is MGHRA and CDR2 is YSYEKL. There are 18 residues in the CDR3. The V gene lost 1 base and the J gene lost 0 bases, with 16 bases spanning the gap. The CDR3 loop is CASSQGPSQLSSYNEQFF. CDR3 sequence (DNA): TGCGCCAGCAGCCAAGGGCCGTCGCAACTGAGCTCCTACAATGAGCAGTTCTTC.

The rearrangement joins TRBV5-6 to TRBJ2-3; the match to TRBD1 covers 7 bases. V was pared by 0 bases and J by 5 bases, with 9 bases of the junction left unmatched. Germline values: CDR1 SGHDT, CDR2 YYEEEE. The CDR3 length is 16 residues. The CDR3: CASSLGTGWSRDTQYF. CDR3 coding DNA: TGTGCCAGCAGCTTGGGGACAGGCTGGAGTAGAGATACGCAGTATTTT.

This sequence joins TRBV5-1 and TRBJ2-1, with TRBD1 matching over 8 bases. The CDR3 is made up of 15 amino acids. The V gene end was trimmed by 5 bases and the J gene end by 5 bases; junction bases not matched to a gene: 9. Germline V gene data show CDR1 as SGHRS and CDR2 as YFSETQ. CDR3 sequence: CASRRPGQAHNEQFF. DNA of the CDR3: TGCGCCAGCAGACGTCCGGGACAGGCACACAATGAGCAGTTCTTC.

There are a few counts of this clonotype. The chain recombines TRBV7-9 with TRBJ1-2, with D uncertain. From germline, CDR1 is SEHNR and CDR2 FQNEAQ (reference sequence). The V and J ends lost 4 bases and 8 bases respectively, with 17 bases between them. The CDR3 is 14 amino acids. CDR3 nucleotide sequence: TGTGCCAGCAGCTCGGGCCCGGAAGAAGAAGGCTACACCTTC. It translates to CASSSGPEEEGYTF.